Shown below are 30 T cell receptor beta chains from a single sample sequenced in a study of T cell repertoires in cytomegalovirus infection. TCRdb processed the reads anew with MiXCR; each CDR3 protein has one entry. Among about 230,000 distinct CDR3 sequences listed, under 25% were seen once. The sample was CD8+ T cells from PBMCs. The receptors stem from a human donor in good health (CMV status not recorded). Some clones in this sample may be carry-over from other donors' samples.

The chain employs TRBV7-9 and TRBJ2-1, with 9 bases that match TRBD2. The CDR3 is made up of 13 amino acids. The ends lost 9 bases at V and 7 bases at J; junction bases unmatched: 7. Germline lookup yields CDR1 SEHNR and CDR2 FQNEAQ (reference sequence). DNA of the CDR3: TGTGCCAGTTCGCGGGGGGGCGAAAATGAGCAGTTCTTC. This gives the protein CASSRGGENEQFF.

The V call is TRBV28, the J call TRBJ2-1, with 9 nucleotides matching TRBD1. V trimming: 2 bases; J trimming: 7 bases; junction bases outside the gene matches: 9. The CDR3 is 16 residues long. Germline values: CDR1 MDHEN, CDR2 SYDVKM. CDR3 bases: TGTGCCAGCAGTTTAAATTACAGGACAGGGGATAATGAGCAGTTCTTC. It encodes CASSLNYRTGDNEQFF.

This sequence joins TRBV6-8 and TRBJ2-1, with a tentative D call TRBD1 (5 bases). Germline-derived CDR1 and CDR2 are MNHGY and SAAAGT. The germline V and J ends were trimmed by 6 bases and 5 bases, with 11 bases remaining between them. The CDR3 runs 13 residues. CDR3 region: CASRTTANNEQFF. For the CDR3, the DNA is TGTGCCAGCAGGACGACAGCAAACAATGAGCAGTTCTTC.

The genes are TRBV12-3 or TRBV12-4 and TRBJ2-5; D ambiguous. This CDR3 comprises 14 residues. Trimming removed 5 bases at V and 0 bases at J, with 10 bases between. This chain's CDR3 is CASSQTEYQETQYF. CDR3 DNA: TGTGCCAGCAGTCAAACTGAGTACCAAGAGACCCAGTACTTC.

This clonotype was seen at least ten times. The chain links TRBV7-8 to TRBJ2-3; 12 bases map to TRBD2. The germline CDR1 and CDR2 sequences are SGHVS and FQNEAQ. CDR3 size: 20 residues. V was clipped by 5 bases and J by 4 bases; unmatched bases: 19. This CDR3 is CASSGTGLAGMRNKADTQYF. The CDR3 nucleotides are TGTGCCAGCAGCGGAACAGGACTAGCGGGAATGAGAAACAAGGCAGATACGCAGTATTTT.

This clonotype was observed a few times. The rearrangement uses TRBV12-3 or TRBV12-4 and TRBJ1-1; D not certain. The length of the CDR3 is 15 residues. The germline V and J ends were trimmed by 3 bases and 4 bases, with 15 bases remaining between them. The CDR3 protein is CASSFEVGWTTEAFF. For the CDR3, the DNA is TGTGCCAGCAGTTTTGAGGTGGGGTGGACCACTGAAGCTTTCTTT.

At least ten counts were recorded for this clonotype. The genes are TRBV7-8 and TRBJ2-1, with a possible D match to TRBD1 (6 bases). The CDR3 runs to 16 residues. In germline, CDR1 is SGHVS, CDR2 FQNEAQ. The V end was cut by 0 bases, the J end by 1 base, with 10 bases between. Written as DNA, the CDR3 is TGTGCCAGCAGCTTAGCGGGGGCTTGGTCCTACAATGAGCAGTTCTTC. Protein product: CASSLAGAWSYNEQFF.

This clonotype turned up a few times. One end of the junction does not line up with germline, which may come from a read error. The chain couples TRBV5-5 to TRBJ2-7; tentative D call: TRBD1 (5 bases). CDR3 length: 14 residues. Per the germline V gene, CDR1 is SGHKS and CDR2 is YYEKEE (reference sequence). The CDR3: CASSLTGVAYEQCF. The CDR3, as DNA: TGTGCCAGCAGCTTGACAGGAGTAGCCTACGAGCAGTGCTTC.

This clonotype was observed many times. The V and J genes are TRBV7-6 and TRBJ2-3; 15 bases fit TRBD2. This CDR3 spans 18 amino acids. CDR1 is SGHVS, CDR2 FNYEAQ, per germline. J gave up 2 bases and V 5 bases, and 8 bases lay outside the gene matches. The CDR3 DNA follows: TGTGCCAGCAGCCGGACTAGCGGGGGGGCCTGGGTCACAGATACGCAGTATTTT. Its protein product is CASSRTSGGAWVTDTQYF.

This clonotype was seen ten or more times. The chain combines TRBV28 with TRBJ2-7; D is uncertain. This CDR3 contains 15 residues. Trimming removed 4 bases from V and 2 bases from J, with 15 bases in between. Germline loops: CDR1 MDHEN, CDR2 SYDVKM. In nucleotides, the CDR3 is TGTGCCAGCAGTTCCCCGTGGGCCGACACCTACGAGCAGTACTTC. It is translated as CASSSPWADTYEQYF.

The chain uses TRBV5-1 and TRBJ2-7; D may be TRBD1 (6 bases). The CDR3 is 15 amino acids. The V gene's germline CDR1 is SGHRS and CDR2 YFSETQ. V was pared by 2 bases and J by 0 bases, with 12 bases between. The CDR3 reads CASSFGGGASYEQYF. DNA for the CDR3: TGCGCCAGCAGCTTCGGTGGGGGCGCCTCCTACGAGCAGTACTTC.

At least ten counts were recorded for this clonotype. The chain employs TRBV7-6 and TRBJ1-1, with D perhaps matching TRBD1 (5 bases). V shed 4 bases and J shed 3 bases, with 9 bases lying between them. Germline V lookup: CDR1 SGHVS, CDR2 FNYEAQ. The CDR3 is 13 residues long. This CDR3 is CASSSDTYTEAFF. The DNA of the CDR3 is TGTGCCAGCAGCTCGGACACTTACACTGAAGCTTTCTTT. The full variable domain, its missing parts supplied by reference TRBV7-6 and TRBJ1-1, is GAGVSQSPRYKVTKRGQDVALRCDPISGHVSLYWYRQALGQGPEFLTYFNYEAQQDKSGLPNDRFSAERPEGSISTLTIQRTEQRDSAMYRCASSSDTYTEAFFGQGTRLTVV.

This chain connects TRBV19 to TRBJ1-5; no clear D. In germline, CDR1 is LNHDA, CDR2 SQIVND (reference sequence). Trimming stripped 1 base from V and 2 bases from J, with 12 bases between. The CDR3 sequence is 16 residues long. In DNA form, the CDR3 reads TGTGCCAGTAGTATAGCTGGCGTACCTGGCAATCAGCCCCAGCATTTT. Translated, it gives CASSIAGVPGNQPQHF.

CDR3 sequence: CASSVAATNYGYTF. DNA of the CDR3: TGTGCCAGCAGCGTCGCAGCTACTAACTATGGCTACACCTTC. This chain links TRBV9 with TRBJ1-2; D unresolved. CDR3 size: 14 residues. The germline gives CDR1 SGDLS, CDR2 YYNGEE. The V end lost 2 bases, the J end lost 0 bases, and 8 bases lay between the germline ends.

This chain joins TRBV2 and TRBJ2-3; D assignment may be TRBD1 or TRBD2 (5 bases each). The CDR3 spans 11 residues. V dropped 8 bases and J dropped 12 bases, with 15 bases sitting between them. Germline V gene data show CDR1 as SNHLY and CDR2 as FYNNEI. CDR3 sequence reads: CASADRGRQYF. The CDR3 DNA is TGTGCCAGCGCCGATCGGGGCCGTCAGTATTTT.

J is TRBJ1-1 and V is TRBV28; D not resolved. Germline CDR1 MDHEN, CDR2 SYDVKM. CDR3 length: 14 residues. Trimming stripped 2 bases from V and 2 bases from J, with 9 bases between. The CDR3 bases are TGTGCCAGCAGTTTACTCCTCCTAAACACTGAAGCTTTCTTT. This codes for CASSLLLLNTEAFF.

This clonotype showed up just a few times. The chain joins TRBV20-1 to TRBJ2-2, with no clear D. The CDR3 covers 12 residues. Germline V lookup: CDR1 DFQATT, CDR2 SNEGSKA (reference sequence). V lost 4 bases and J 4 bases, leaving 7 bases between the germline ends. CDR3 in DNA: TGCAGTGCTACCGGGCCCACCGGGGAGCTGTTTTTT. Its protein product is CSATGPTGELFF.

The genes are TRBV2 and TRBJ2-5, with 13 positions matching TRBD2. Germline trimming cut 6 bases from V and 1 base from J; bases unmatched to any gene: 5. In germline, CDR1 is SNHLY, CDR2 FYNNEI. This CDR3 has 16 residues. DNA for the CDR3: TGTGCCAGCAGGTGGACTAGCGGGGGATTCCAAGAGACCCAGTACTTC. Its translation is CASRWTSGGFQETQYF. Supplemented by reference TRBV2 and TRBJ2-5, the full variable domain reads EPEVTQTPSHQVTQMGQEVILRCVPISNHLYFYWYRQILGQKVEFLVSFYNNEISEKSEIFDDQFSVERPDGSNFTLKIRSTKLEDSAMYFCASRWTSGGFQETQYFGPGTRLLVL.

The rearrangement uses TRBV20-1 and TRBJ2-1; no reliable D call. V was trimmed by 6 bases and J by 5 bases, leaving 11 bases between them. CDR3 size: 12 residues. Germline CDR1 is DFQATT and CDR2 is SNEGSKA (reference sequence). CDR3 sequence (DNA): TGCAGTGCCCCTGAGGTGAACAATGAGCAGTTCTTC. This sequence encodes CSAPEVNNEQFF.

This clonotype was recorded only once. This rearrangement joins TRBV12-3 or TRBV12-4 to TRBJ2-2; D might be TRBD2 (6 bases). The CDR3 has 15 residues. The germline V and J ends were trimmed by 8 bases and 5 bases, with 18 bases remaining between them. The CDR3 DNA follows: TGTGCCAGCCTGGGACTGCCGCTGGGGACCGGGGAGCTGTTTTTT. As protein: CASLGLPLGTGELFF.

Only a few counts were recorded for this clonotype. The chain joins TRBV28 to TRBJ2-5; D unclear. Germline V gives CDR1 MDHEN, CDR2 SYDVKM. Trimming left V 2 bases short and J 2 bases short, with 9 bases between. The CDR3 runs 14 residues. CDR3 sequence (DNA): TGTGCCAGCAGTTTACCAGCAGTTCAAGAGACCCAGTACTTC. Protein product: CASSLPAVQETQYF.

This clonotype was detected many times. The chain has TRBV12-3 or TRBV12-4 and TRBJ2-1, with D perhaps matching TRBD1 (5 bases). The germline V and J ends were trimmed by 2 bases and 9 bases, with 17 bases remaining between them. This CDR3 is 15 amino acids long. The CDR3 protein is CASSLFGQGRSEQFF. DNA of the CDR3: TGTGCCAGCAGTTTATTTGGGCAGGGTAGAAGTGAGCAGTTCTTC.

The CDR3 protein is CASSSLGTSGAQETQYF. The CDR3 DNA reads as TGTGCCAGCAGCTCCCTAGGGACTAGCGGGGCCCAAGAGACCCAGTACTTC. This chain links TRBV28 with TRBJ2-5; the match to TRBD2 covers 13 bases. Germline CDR1 reads MDHEN; CDR2 reads SYDVKM. The CDR3 contains 17 residues. Unmatched junction bases numbered 8, after V lost 6 bases and J lost 1 base.

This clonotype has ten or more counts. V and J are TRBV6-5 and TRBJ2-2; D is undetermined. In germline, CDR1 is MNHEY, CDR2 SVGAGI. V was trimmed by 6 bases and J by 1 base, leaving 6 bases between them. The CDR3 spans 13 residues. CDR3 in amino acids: CASSSRNTGELFF. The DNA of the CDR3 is TGTGCCAGCAGCTCACGGAACACCGGGGAGCTGTTTTTT.

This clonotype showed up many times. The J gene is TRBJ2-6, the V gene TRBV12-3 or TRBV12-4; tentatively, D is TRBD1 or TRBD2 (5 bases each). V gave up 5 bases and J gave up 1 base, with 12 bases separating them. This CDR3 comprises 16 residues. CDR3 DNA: TGTGCCAGCAGTCTCGTCGGGACGTCTGGGGCCAACGTCCTGACTTTC. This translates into CASSLVGTSGANVLTF.

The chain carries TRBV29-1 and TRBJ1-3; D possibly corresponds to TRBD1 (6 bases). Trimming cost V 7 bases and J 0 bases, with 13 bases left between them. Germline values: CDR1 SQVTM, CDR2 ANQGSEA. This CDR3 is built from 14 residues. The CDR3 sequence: CSGTRTDSGNTIYF. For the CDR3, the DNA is TGCAGCGGAACGAGGACAGACTCTGGAAACACCATATATTTT. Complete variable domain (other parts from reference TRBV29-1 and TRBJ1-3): SAVISQKPSRDICQRGTSLTIQCQVDSQVTMMFWYRQQPGQSLTLIATANQGSEATYESGFVIDKFPISRPNLTFSTLTVSNMSPEDSSIYLCSGTRTDSGNTIYFGEGSWLTVV.

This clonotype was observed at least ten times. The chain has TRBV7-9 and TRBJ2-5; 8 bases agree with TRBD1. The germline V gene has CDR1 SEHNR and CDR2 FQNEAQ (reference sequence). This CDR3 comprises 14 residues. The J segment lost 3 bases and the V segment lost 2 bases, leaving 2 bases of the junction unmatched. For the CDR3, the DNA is TGTGCCAGCAGCTTATTGACAGGGGAAGAGACCCAGTACTTC. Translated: CASSLLTGEETQYF.

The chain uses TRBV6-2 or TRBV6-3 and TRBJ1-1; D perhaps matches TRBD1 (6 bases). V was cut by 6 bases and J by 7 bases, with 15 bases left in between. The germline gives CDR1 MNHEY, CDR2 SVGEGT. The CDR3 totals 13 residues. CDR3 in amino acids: CASRPRGHGEAFF. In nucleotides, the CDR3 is TGTGCCAGCAGGCCCCGGGGGCACGGTGAAGCTTTCTTT.

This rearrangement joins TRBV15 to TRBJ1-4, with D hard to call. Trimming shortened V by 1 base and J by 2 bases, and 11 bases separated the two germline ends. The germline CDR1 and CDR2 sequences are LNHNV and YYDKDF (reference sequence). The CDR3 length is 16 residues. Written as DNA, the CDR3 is TGTGCCACCAGCAGAGGCGAACAGCCCACTAATGAAAAACTGTTTTTT. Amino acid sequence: CATSRGEQPTNEKLFF.

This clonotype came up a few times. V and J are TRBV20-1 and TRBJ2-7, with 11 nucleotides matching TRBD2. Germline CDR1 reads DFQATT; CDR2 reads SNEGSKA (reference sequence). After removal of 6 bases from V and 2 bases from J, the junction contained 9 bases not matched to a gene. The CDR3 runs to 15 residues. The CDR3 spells CSASGLADGPYEQYF. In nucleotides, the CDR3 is TGCAGTGCCTCGGGACTAGCGGACGGACCCTACGAGCAGTACTTC.